This T cell receptor beta chain appears in the sequencing data of a study of blood T cell repertoires in COVID-19. Study information: Spain, Italy and the United States supplied samples that represented acute and convalescent COVID-19. The analysed material was cDNA or gDNA that came from T cells, B-cell-depleted T cells, or PBMCs.

The CDR3 is 14 residues long. Germline V gene data show CDR1 as SNHLY and CDR2 as FYNNEI. Trimming removed 3 bases at V and 3 bases at J, with 9 bases between. Methods used by the authors: Estimates of nucleated cell counts were drawn from the amplification of reference gene primers. Profiled with immunoSEQ multiplex PCR; TCRdb holds only in-frame clones, not every one. That table supplies the V and J calls and clone size; D and trimming were determined from the DNA. The table shows roughly 200,000 clones, with about 83% occurring only once. People in the exposed group encountered a COVID-19 case within 2 weeks before entering the study.

The sample comprised PBMCs or T cells enriched from blood (not recorded which). J is TRBJ1-3 and V is TRBV2, with D possibly matching TRBD1 (5 bases). The TCR sequence derives from a woman aged 25 to 45 who had been exposed to COVID-19. For the CDR3, the DNA is TGTGCCAGCAGTGACAGGGCCAATGGAAACACCATATATTTT. This gives the protein CASSDRANGNTIYF.